A selection of T cell receptor beta chains follows, all from one sample in a study of blood T cells in healthy people across ages. TCRdb ran MiXCR on the 5' RACE reads and lists one entry per CDR3 protein. The table lists more than 650,000 distinct CDR3 sequences, 20% to 25% of them singletons, with about 22% in the top ten. The sequenced material came from blood. The source is a man between 70 and 80 years old in good health. Each CDR3 is given with its conserved first and last residue. D genes are given only for firm matches. Rows give clone size only sometimes, using once, few, many, or a class for an expanded clone.

j_gene,v_gene,d_gene,abundance,len,CDR3aa,CDR3nt
TRBJ2-5,TRBV2,-,-,12,CASSETRGLRFF,TGTGCCAGCAGTGAGACGCGTGGCCTTAGGTTCTTC
TRBJ2-5,TRBV20-1,TRBD1,-,15,CSARIPTGARETQYF,TGCAGTGCTAGGATACCGACAGGGGCTCGGGAGACCCAGTACTTC
TRBJ1-4,TRBV4-3,-,few,16,CASSPDLGGANEKLFF,TGCGCCAGCTCCCCCGATTTGGGGGGAGCTAATGAAAAACTGTTTTTT
TRBJ1-1,TRBV5-1,-,-,11,CASIGSAEAFF,TGCGCCAGCATAGGTTCGGCTGAAGCTTTCTTT
TRBJ1-4,TRBV12-3/TRBV12-4,TRBD1,-,16,CASSLEMGPGGGKLFF,TGTGCCAGCAGTTTAGAAATGGGTCCAGGGGGCGGAAAACTGTTTTTT
TRBJ2-3,TRBV5-1,-,many,14,CASSLGLGADTQYF,TGCGCCAGCAGCTTGGGATTAGGGGCAGATACGCAGTATTTT
TRBJ2-4,TRBV11-2,-,-,18,CASSLAWMGLKAKNIQYF,TGTGCCAGCAGCTTAGCCTGGATGGGTTTAAAAGCCAAAAACATTCAGTACTTC
TRBJ2-4,TRBV19,TRBD1,many,15,CASSPDRGSKNIQYF,TGTGCCAGTAGCCCGGACAGGGGGAGTAAAAACATTCAGTACTTC
TRBJ1-1,TRBV20-1,TRBD1,many,17,CSAGLRGPIAMNTEAFF,TGCAGTGCTGGGCTCAGGGGGCCAATCGCAATGAACACTGAAGCTTTCTTT
TRBJ2-3,TRBV11-1,TRBD1,many,14,CASSDRVGTDTQYF,TGTGCCAGCAGCGACAGGGTTGGCACAGATACGCAGTATTTT
TRBJ2-3,TRBV7-2,-,few,14,CASSPSKATDTQYF,TGTGCCAGCAGCCCGTCGAAGGCCACAGATACGCAGTATTTT
TRBJ1-5,TRBV7-2,-,few,14,CASSSGQSYQPQHF,TGTGCCAGCAGCTCAGGACAGAGTTATCAGCCCCAGCATTTT
TRBJ2-3,TRBV7-2,-,-,15,CASSLFMGGTDTQYF,TGTGCCAGCAGCTTATTCATGGGAGGCACAGATACGCAGTATTTT
TRBJ2-1,TRBV27,TRBD2,-,17,CASSPTGGAGVYNEQFF,TGTGCCAGCAGTCCCACCGGAGGAGCGGGGGTCTACAATGAGCAGTTCTTC
TRBJ1-5,TRBV12-5,-,few,14,CASGLAFVDQPQHF,TGTGCTAGTGGTTTGGCCTTCGTGGATCAGCCCCAGCATTTT
TRBJ2-5,TRBV5-6,-,-,14,CASSLVFRGQTQYF,TGTGCCAGCAGCTTGGTATTTCGGGGGCAGACCCAGTACTTC
TRBJ1-1,TRBV20-1,-,few,14,CSAHLPPGNTEAFF,TGCAGTGCTCACCTCCCCCCAGGGAACACTGAAGCTTTCTTT
TRBJ1-2,TRBV29-1,-,few,19,CSVEDRVTLGPSVNYGYTF,TGCAGCGTTGAAGATCGGGTGACCCTGGGTCCCTCCGTTAACTATGGCTACACCTTC
TRBJ1-4,TRBV7-2,-,few,14,CASSLTDEDEKLFF,TGTGCCAGCAGCTTGACAGATGAGGATGAAAAACTGTTTTTT